Presented here are 15 T cell receptor beta chains from one specimen sequenced in a study of blood T cell repertoires in COVID-19. Clones were read by immunoSEQ multiplex PCR, and TCRdb kept only the in-frame ones, dropping some. There are about 190,000 clones in the sample; nearly 90% occur only once, and 0.62% lies in the top ten. The sample taken for sequencing was peripheral blood. These receptor sequences come from a middle-aged man with acute or convalescent COVID-19.

This clone is a singleton in its sample. The rearrangement joins TRBV10-3 to TRBJ2-1, with 7 nucleotides matching TRBD2. With 10 bases clipped from V and 9 bases from J, the junction kept 18 bases outside the gene matches. The CDR3 extends over 15 amino acids. From germline, CDR1 is ENHRY and CDR2 SYGVKD. As DNA, the CDR3 is TGTGCCACCAAAAGGGAAGAACTTCCGGGAGGTGAGCAGTTCTTC. This translates into CATKREELPGGEQFF.

This clone appeared a few times. The V call is TRBV9, the J call TRBJ1-5; D gene uncertain. Germline loops: CDR1 SGDLS, CDR2 YYNGEE. The V end was cut by 0 bases, the J end by 4 bases, with 11 bases between. The CDR3 totals 15 residues. For the CDR3, the DNA is TGTGCCAGCAGCGTAGAAGAGGGCCCAAATCAGCCCCAGCATTTT. It encodes CASSVEEGPNQPQHF.

This clone was recorded once. This chain joins TRBV15 and TRBJ2-1; 7 bases match TRBD2. This CDR3 has 15 residues. Germline values: CDR1 LNHNV, CDR2 YYDKDF (reference sequence). V trimming: 1 base; J trimming: 0 bases; junction bases outside the gene matches: 0. The CDR3 here is CATSRGGGSYNEQFF. The CDR3 DNA reads as TGTGCCACCAGCAGAGGCGGGGGCTCCTACAATGAGCAGTTCTTC.

The genes are TRBV9 and TRBJ1-4; D is possibly TRBD1 (5 bases). The CDR3 has 15 amino acids. Trimming stripped 3 bases from V and 6 bases from J, with 15 bases between. Germline lookup yields CDR1 SGDLS and CDR2 YYNGEE. The CDR3 spells CASSASGEADEKLFF. CDR3 sequence (DNA): TGTGCCAGCAGCGCCTCGGGGGAGGCCGATGAAAAACTGTTTTTT.

CDR3 DNA sequence: TGTGCCAGCAGTTTACAAACCGGGACAGTCACCTACGAGCAGTACTTC. The encoded protein is CASSLQTGTVTYEQYF. The gene calls are TRBV27 and TRBJ2-7; 7 bases are shared with TRBD1. The CDR3 consists of 16 residues. Germline lookup yields CDR1 MNHEY and CDR2 SMNVEV (reference sequence). Losses at the gene ends were 2 bases for V and 2 bases for J; bases not matched to a gene: 9.

A note on this clone: The junction departs from the called germline gene at one end, perhaps through a read error. V is TRBV7-7 and J is TRBJ2-2; TRBD2 aligns across 13 bases. CDR1 is SSHAT and CDR2 is FNYEAQ in the germline V gene (reference sequence). This CDR3 is 19 amino acids long. CDR3 residues: CASSPRLAGGLSNTGELFF. CDR3 coding DNA: TGTGCTAGCAGCCCTCGACTAGCGGGGGGCCTATCGAACACCGGGGAGCTGTTTTTT.

The table lists this clone with a few counts. This chain links TRBV28 with TRBJ2-7, with D perhaps matching TRBD2 (6 bases). V was cut by 2 bases and J by 2 bases, with 7 bases left in between. The CDR3 is 13 residues long. Germline CDR1 and CDR2: MDHEN and SYDVKM. CDR3 bases: TGTGCCAGCAGTTTAGGGGGGACCTACGAGCAGTACGTC. It yields the protein CASSLGGTYEQYV.

The chain uses TRBV6-5 and TRBJ1-5, with 7 bases aligning to TRBD1. The CDR3 runs to 14 residues. J lost 4 bases, V lost 5 bases, and 5 bases had no gene match. Germline values: CDR1 MNHEY, CDR2 SVGAGI. CDR3 DNA: TGTGCCAGCAGTCCGGGACAGTGGAATCAGCCCCAGCATTTT. This encodes CASSPGQWNQPQHF.

The V call is TRBV2, the J call TRBJ2-5; 9 bases are shared with TRBD1. The CDR3 loop spans 17 amino acids. With 8 bases clipped from V and 0 bases from J, the junction kept 13 bases outside the gene matches. Germline V gene sequence: CDR1 SNHLY, CDR2 FYNNEI. Here the CDR3 DNA reads TGTGCCAGCCCTTCACCGGGACAGGGATGGTACCAAGAGACCCAGTACTTC. As protein: CASPSPGQGWYQETQYF.

This chain uses TRBV6-2 or TRBV6-3 with TRBJ1-2, with D hard to call. The V gene lost 1 base and the J gene lost 13 bases, with 7 bases spanning the gap. Germline loops: CDR1 MNHEY, CDR2 SVGEGT. The CDR3 length is 10 residues. CDR3 sequence: CASSYLSCTF. The CDR3 DNA is TGTGCCAGCAGTTACTTGTCCTGCACCTTC.

V gene TRBV10-3 combines with J gene TRBJ2-3, with 13 bases identical to TRBD2. Germline V CDR1 and CDR2: ENHRY, SYGVKD. There are 18 residues in the CDR3. V gave up 5 bases and J gave up 4 bases; unmatched junction bases: 12. CDR3 loop: CAISQTPGTSGMPDTQYF. DNA of the CDR3: TGTGCCATCAGTCAGACCCCCGGGACTAGCGGGATGCCAGATACGCAGTATTTT.

The rearrangement links TRBV5-1 to TRBJ1-3; TRBD1 aligns across 8 bases. Germline V gene data show CDR1 as SGHRS and CDR2 as YFSETQ. The CDR3 is made up of 18 amino acids. V was clipped by 0 bases and J by 0 bases; unmatched bases: 8. CDR3 residues: CASSLVPGTGTSGNTIYF. DNA of the CDR3: TGCGCCAGCAGCTTGGTCCCTGGGACAGGAACCTCTGGAAACACCATATATTTT.

This chain connects TRBV5-6 to TRBJ2-7, with a tentative D call TRBD2 (5 bases). The CDR3 loop spans 13 amino acids. V was trimmed by 2 bases and J by 2 bases, leaving 8 bases between them. Germline CDR1 is SGHDT and CDR2 is YYEEEE. DNA for the CDR3: TGTGCCAGCAGCTTCTCAGCGGCCTACGAGCAGTACTTC. Translation gives CASSFSAAYEQYF.

The rearrangement uses TRBV12-3 or TRBV12-4 and TRBJ1-1; D call uncertain. The length of the CDR3 is 12 residues. V was cut by 8 bases and J by 1 base, with 8 bases left in between. The CDR3 is CASLYGNTEAFF. The DNA of the CDR3 is TGTGCCAGCCTATACGGGAACACTGAAGCTTTCTTT.

This rearrangement joins TRBV9 to TRBJ2-5, with 7 bases fitting TRBD2. Germline V gene lookup returns CDR1 SGDLS and CDR2 YYNGEE. This CDR3 has 15 amino acids. Unmatched junction bases numbered 5, after V lost 1 base and J lost 2 bases. This chain's CDR3 is CASSVSSSGQETQYF. Written as DNA, the CDR3 is TGTGCCAGCAGCGTAAGCTCTAGCGGACAAGAGACCCAGTACTTC.